Described below is a single T cell receptor beta chain sequence and its context. Time point noted: baseline pretreatment blood. Described treatment: 15 Gy SBRT to primary tumor, nephrectomy 4 weeks later. The entry originates in a study of radiation and T cells in renal cell carcinoma. Unmatched junction bases numbered 3, after V lost 3 bases and J lost 3 bases. CDR3 length equals 14 residues. Germline assignment: CDR1 SGDLS and CDR2 YYNGEE. Sequencing used immunoSEQ multiplex PCR; TCRdb keeps in-frame clones, though not all of them. This table has 150,000 or so clones, about 85% appearing once. This chain connects TRBV9 to TRBJ2-1, with TRBD1 matching 7 bases. The sequence derives from a woman in her 70s with renal cell carcinoma. The sequencing used blood, collected from a patient whose treatment included radiotherapy and nephrectomy. The CDR3 region has the DNA TGTGCCAGCAGCGCCTGGGACAGCTACAATGAGCAGTTCTTC. Translating it yields CASSAWDSYNEQFF.